This T cell receptor (beta chain) comes out of a study of cytomegalovirus exposure and HLA in healthy donors. Between the trimmed V and J ends, which lost 2 bases and 1 base, there was a span of 8 bases. The CDR3 covers 14 residues. CDR1 and CDR2 from the germline V gene are ENHRY and SYGVKD. The PCR was carried out with 60 Vbeta primers and 13 Jbeta primers. In the authors' methods: Counted up in a later analysis, unique TCR beta chains came to about 80 million, with about 9.9 million shared. This table comes from immunoSEQ multiplex PCR, and its TCRdb copy is limited to in-frame clones, with some not included. V, J and clone size reflect that table, while D and trimming were determined from the DNA. The repertoire holds 200,000 or so clones, with 60% to 80% as singletons.

This receptor was taken from a male donor in good health and CMV-seronegative. V gene TRBV10-3 combines with J gene TRBJ2-5, with D perhaps TRBD1 (5 bases). Sequencing was carried out using PBMCs. The DNA of the CDR3 is TGTGCCATCAGTGAGACAGGCCTCCAAGAGACCCAGTACTTC. Its protein product is CAISETGLQETQYF.